These T cell receptor beta chains were read from a single sample in a study of blood T cells in healthy people across ages. TCRdb ran MiXCR on the 5' RACE reads and lists one entry per CDR3 protein. The data hold about 1.4 million distinct CDR3 sequences, with approximately 59% observed a single time. Sample: blood. These receptors all stem from a man aged 18 to 29 in good health. The CDR3 runs from the conserved cysteine through the conserved F or W. Size is stated for part of the rows, as once, few or many counts, or as a class when the clone is expanded.

clone_size,v_call,cdr3_length,cdr3_aa
-,TRBV20-1,12,CSGSNRGYEQYF
-,TRBV12-3/TRBV12-4,15,CASSSGQGRGTEAFF
-,TRBV5-1,13,CASSGTLIDEQFF
many,TRBV2,13,CASSARQVYGYTF
-,TRBV5-4,14,CASTPLVGTDTQYF
-,TRBV5-1,17,CASSWGLAGVITDTQYF
-,TRBV11-2,14,CASSYTRAVDTQYF
once,TRBV24-1,17,CATSESTSGSSYNEQYF
-,TRBV29-1,14,CSVRAVGAKNIQYF
-,TRBV6-5,15,CASSSVMTGTSGYTF
-,TRBV6-2/TRBV6-3,15,CASSYARASSYEQYF
-,TRBV2,17,CASSVWGAGKMNTEAFF
-,TRBV7-9,17,CASSSSGGTESPGEQYF
-,TRBV20-1,15,CSASNSGSLTDTQYF
-,TRBV29-1,17,CSVVGSGGRPTYNEQFF
-,TRBV7-9,15,CASSFSSGRGDTQYF
-,TRBV15,15,CATSRDDGTSWGYTF
few,TRBV20-1,13,CSARQGRPYEQYF
-,TRBV7-9,14,CASSPARDGYGYTF
many,TRBV4-2,14,CASSRVSGANVLTF
-,TRBV5-1,12,CASSAQGSRQFF
-,TRBV11-2,17,CASSLDPIVRFTGELFF
few,TRBV6-5,15,CASSYSAGGTDTQYF
-,TRBV30,11,CAGRGGNEQYF
few,TRBV15,15,CATSRVGGNQETQYF
-,TRBV20-1,15,CSAPRLARSTDTQYF
-,TRBV6-6,13,CASSYSILMGYTF